Below are 32 T cell receptor beta chains sequenced from a single sample in a study of tissue T cells after allogeneic stem cell transplantation. Described time point: mouse harvest day 14 after allogeneic transplant. Mouse grafts combined 10^7 T-cell-depleted bone marrow cells with 10^6 splenic CD5+ T cells. TCRdb's table, derived via immunoSEQ multiplex PCR, lists solely in-frame clones and lacks some. The table has about 1,800 clones, approximately 53% seen once. The sequenced sample was blood. Source of these receptors: a female BALB/c mouse given C57BL/6 T cells with graft-versus-host disease after an allogeneic hematopoietic cell transplant.

On this clone itself: The genes and germline here are from mouse. The read gets to within 1 residue of the CDR3 end, and the germline J gene fills in the rest. This chain joins TRBV13-1 and TRBJ2-4; D may be TRBD2 (6 bases). CDR1 and CDR2 from the germline V gene are NSHNY and SYGAGN. With 1 base removed from V and 2 bases from J, the gap between germline ends came to 8 bases. The CDR3 spans 14 residues. CDR3 residues: CASSDLGDQNTLYF. Incomplete CDR3 DNA: TGTGCCAGCAGTGATTTGGGGGATCAAAACACCTTGTAC.

To note about this clone: Gene names and germline match the mouse. The CDR3 end is not reached by the read, which stops 1 residue before it; the germline J gene fills it in. This chain connects TRBV4 to TRBJ1-6; D is unresolved. TRBJ1-6 is placed among ORFs of uncertain function. The germline V and J ends were trimmed by 4 bases and 0 bases, with 1 base remaining between them. Germline CDR1 is LGHDT and CDR2 is YNNKQL (reference sequence). The CDR3 is 13 residues long. CDR3 DNA (partial): TGTGCCAGCAGCTTTTCCTATAATTCGCCCCTCTAC. Its protein is CASSFSYNSPLY. The CDR3 as a whole reads CASSFSYNSPLYF.

With respect to this clone: All gene names here are mouse names. The sequence runs out 1 residue before the end of the CDR3; the remainder is reconstructed from the germline J gene. J is TRBJ1-4 and V is TRBV13-2; tentatively, D is TRBD1 (6 bases). The V and J ends lost 5 bases and 3 bases respectively, with 11 bases between them. This CDR3 has 14 residues. The germline gives CDR1 NNHNN, CDR2 SYGAGS (reference sequence). CDR3 sequence: CASGERDTNERLFF. CDR3 DNA, as far as it was read: TGTGCCAGCGGGGAACGGGACACCAACGAAAGATTATTT.

This clone was seen a handful of times. Gene names are the mouse ones. The read gets to within 1 residue of the CDR3 end, and the germline J gene fills in the rest. This chain links TRBV26 with TRBJ2-2; no definite D call. V was pared by 2 bases and J by 4 bases, with 5 bases between. There are 13 residues in the CDR3. The V gene's germline CDR1 is KGHPV and CDR2 FQNQEV (reference sequence). The CDR3 sequence: CASSLGITGQLYF. Partial CDR3 DNA: TGTGCCAGCAGTCTGGGGATCACCGGGCAGCTCTAC. Drawing the rest from reference TRBV26 and TRBJ2-2, the complete variable domain is NSKVIQTPRYLVKGQGQKAKMRCIPEKGHPVVFWYQQNKNNEFKFLINFQNQEVLQQIDMTEKRFSAECPSNSPCSLEIQSSEAGDSALYLCASSLGITGQLYFGEGSKLTVL.

As regards this clone: Genes and germline are mouse. The read is 1 residue too short to cover the CDR3 end, so that end is filled in from the germline J gene. The rearrangement links TRBV5 to TRBJ2-3, with D uncertain. Germline-derived CDR1 and CDR2 are LGHNA and YNLKQL (reference sequence). The V end was cut by 4 bases, the J end by 0 bases, with 11 bases between. The CDR3 is 15 amino acids. The sequenced part of the CDR3 DNA is TGTGCCAGCAGCCCCCGACACTCTAGTGCAGAAACGCTGTAT. It translates to CASSPRHSSAETLY. The full CDR3 protein is CASSPRHSSAETLYF.

For this clone: Mouse names are used for the genes. Read coverage stops 1 residue before the CDR3 terminus; the germline J gene supplies the remainder. J is TRBJ2-3 and V is TRBV24; D remains unclear. Germline-derived CDR1 and CDR2 are KGHTA and FRNEEI. V was shortened by 1 base and J by 0 bases, with 5 bases between the two germline ends. The CDR3 contains 14 residues. The CDR3 sequence is CASSLSGSAETLYF. Partial CDR3 DNA: TGTGCCAGCAGTCTGTCTGGTAGTGCAGAAACGCTGTAT.

A word on this clone: Genes and germline come from the mouse. The CDR3 end lies 1 residue beyond the end of the read and is filled in from the germline J gene. The rearrangement uses TRBV26 and TRBJ1-1; no reliable D call. Per the germline V gene, CDR1 is KGHPV and CDR2 is FQNQEV (reference sequence). The V and J ends lost 5 bases and 1 base respectively, with 8 bases between them. The CDR3 sequence is 13 residues long. CDR3 in amino acids: CASSRSVNTEVFF. Incomplete CDR3 DNA: TGTGCCAGCAGTAGGAGCGTAAACACAGAAGTCTTC. Looking up the rest from reference TRBV26 and TRBJ1-1 gives the full variable domain: NSKVIQTPRYLVKGQGQKAKMRCIPEKGHPVVFWYQQNKNNEFKFLINFQNQEVLQQIDMTEKRFSAECPSNSPCSLEIQSSEAGDSALYLCASSRSVNTEVFFGKGTRLTVV.

Concerning this clone itself: The gene names here belong to mouse. The sequenced fragment ends 1 residue before the CDR3 boundary, so the rest is inferred from the germline J gene. This chain links TRBV20 with TRBJ2-2, with TRBD2 identical over 10 bases. CDR1 and CDR2 from the germline V gene are GFQATS and STVNSAI. The junction had 2 bases not matched to a gene; V was cut back by 4 bases and J by 3 bases. CDR3 size: 14 residues. CDR3 in amino acids: CGAIWGGDTGQLYF. Partial CDR3 DNA: TGTGGTGCTATCTGGGGGGGCGACACCGGGCAGCTCTAC.

Comment on this clone: The genes are named according to mouse. The CDR3 is cut off 1 residue early in the read; its end comes from the germline J gene. This chain joins TRBV2 and TRBJ2-5; 8 bases are a match to TRBD2. The CDR3 has 15 amino acids. Germline CDR1 reads LGHNA; CDR2 reads YSYQKL. The trim removed 1 base at V and 4 bases at J, leaving 4 bases unmatched. Partial CDR3 DNA: TGTGCCAGCAGCCAAGTGCCTGGGGGGAAAGACACCCAGTAC. Translation: CASSQVPGGKDTQY. The CDR3 in full is CASSQVPGGKDTQYF. Variable domain in full (rest from reference TRBV2 and TRBJ2-5): DPKIIQKPKYLVAVTGSEKILICEQYLGHNAMYWYRQSAKKPLEFMFSYSYQKLMDNQTASSRFQPQSSKKNHLDLQITALKPDDSATYFCASSQVPGGKDTQYFGPGTRLLVL.

In its sample, this clone was seen a few times. Germline and genes: mouse. The sequenced CDR3 bases are TGTGCCAGCTCCCTTCAGTATTCTGGAAATACGCTCTAT. Encoded protein: CASSLQYSGNTLY. The complete CDR3 reads CASSLQYSGNTLYF. The V gene is TRBV12-1, the J gene TRBJ1-3; no reliable D call. The CDR3 end lies 1 residue beyond the end of the read and is filled in from the germline J gene. This CDR3 has 14 amino acids. Per germline, CDR1 SGHSN and CDR2 HYEKVE. Trimming took off 4 bases at V and 0 bases at J, with 9 bases between the two ends.

This clone is classed as large. The genes and germline here are from mouse. With the read ending 1 residue before the CDR3 end, the germline J gene is used to fill in that end. The chain is built from TRBV2 and TRBJ2-3; 8 nucleotides line up with TRBD2. There are 16 residues in the CDR3. Looked up from germline, CDR1 is LGHNA and CDR2 is YSYQKL. V dropped 0 bases and J dropped 0; count of bases not matched to a gene: 2. The CDR3: CASSQEGGASAETLYF. The sequenced part of the CDR3 DNA is TGTGCCAGCAGCCAAGAAGGGGGGGCTAGTGCAGAAACGCTGTAT.

Note on this clone: The gene names given are mouse names. The CDR3 extends 1 residue past the end of the read, so its final part is completed from the germline J gene. The chain recombines TRBV5 with TRBJ2-7; 13 positions match TRBD2. This CDR3 comprises 16 residues. In germline, CDR1 is LGHNA, CDR2 YNLKQL (reference sequence). Trimming removed 1 base from V and 7 bases from J; junction bases left unmatched: 7. Partial CDR3 DNA: TGTGCCAGCAGCCAAGCTGGACTGGGGGGGCGAGGAGAACAGTAC. This encodes CASSQAGLGGRGEQY. The whole CDR3 protein reads CASSQAGLGGRGEQYF.

Comment on this clone: The gene symbols are mouse symbols. The CDR3 end is not reached by the read, which stops 1 residue before it; the germline J gene fills it in. The chain combines TRBV13-1 with TRBJ2-7, with a weak D call TRBD1 (6 bases). This CDR3 is built from 14 residues. Germline V gene data show CDR1 as NSHNY and CDR2 as SYGAGN. Trimming took 2 bases from V and 2 from J, leaving 11 bases between them. The CDR3 here is CASSDPGQPYEQYF. Incomplete CDR3 DNA: TGTGCCAGCAGTGACCCGGGACAACCCTATGAACAGTAC.

To note about this clone: Mouse gene names and germline throughout. The DNA ends 1 residue before the CDR3 does, and the rest of the CDR3 is filled in from the germline J gene. The J gene is TRBJ2-4, the V gene TRBV26, with D possibly matching TRBD2 (6 bases). The germline gives CDR1 KGHPV, CDR2 FQNQEV (reference sequence). The CDR3 sequence is 12 residues long. Trimming cost V 4 bases and J 6 bases, with 8 bases left between them. The CDR3 loop reads CASSRDFNTLYF. The part of the CDR3 DNA that was read is TGTGCCAGCAGTCGGGACTTCAACACCTTGTAC.

Remarks on this clone: Mouse gene names apply. The CDR3 end lies 1 residue beyond the end of the read and is filled in from the germline J gene. The rearrangement joins TRBV26 to TRBJ1-1; the D is unclear. CDR3 length equals 12 residues. Germline assignment: CDR1 KGHPV and CDR2 FQNQEV (reference sequence). V gave up 2 bases and J gave up 4 bases, with 5 bases separating them. The CDR3 bases that were read are TGTGCCAGCAGTCTGCAGAGCACAGAAGTCTTC. It is translated as CASSLQSTEVF. The CDR3 as a whole reads CASSLQSTEVFF.

Notes on this clone: Its ends do not fully match the called genes, so a read error is possible. The germline and genes are mouse ones. The read finishes 1 residue shy of the CDR3 end, and the germline J gene is used to complete it. This chain joins TRBV13-1 and TRBJ2-7; TRBD2 agrees at 10 bases. Germline CDR1 and CDR2: NSHNY and SYGAGN. The CDR3 covers 15 residues. CDR3 DNA, as far as it was read: TGCGCCAGCAGTGATCCCGGGACTGGGGACCATGAACAGTAC. Translation: CASSDPGTGDHEQY. The entire CDR3 reads CASSDPGTGDHEQYF.

Points on this clone: Gene and germline names: mouse. The CDR3 DNA, read in part, is TGTGCCAGCAGTCTGTCAGGGGGCAGCACAGAAGTCTTC. This translates into CASSLSGGSTEVF. The CDR3 as a whole reads CASSLSGGSTEVFF. This chain links TRBV26 with TRBJ1-1, with 7 positions matching TRBD1. The read is 1 residue too short to cover the CDR3 end, so that end is filled in from the germline J gene. V lost 0 bases and J lost 4; bases outside the gene matches: 2. The V gene's germline CDR1 is KGHPV and CDR2 FQNQEV (reference sequence). This CDR3 has 14 residues.

Worth noting for this clone: Gene names and germline refer to mouse. The read terminates 1 residue before the CDR3 end, so the remaining end is supplied by the germline J gene. The genes are TRBV19 and TRBJ2-2; no reliable D call. In germline, CDR1 is FNHDT, CDR2 SITEND (reference sequence). This CDR3 is built from 15 residues. With 2 bases removed from V and 4 bases from J, the gap between germline ends came to 12 bases. The part of the CDR3 DNA that was read is TGTGCCAGCAGTATGGGCGGGCGCGGCACCGGGCAGCTCTAC. Translating it yields CASSMGGRGTGQLY. The whole CDR3 region reads CASSMGGRGTGQLYF.

This clone was found a few times. Genes and germline are mouse. The CDR3 loop is CASSLVGGALEQYF. The part of the CDR3 DNA that was read is TGTGCAAGCAGCTTAGTTGGGGGGGCGCTTGAACAGTAC. The V gene is TRBV16, the J gene TRBJ2-7; TRBD2 aligns across 9 bases. The CDR3 end falls 1 residue outside the read, so it is completed with the germline J gene. This CDR3 spans 14 amino acids. Germline CDR1 SGHSA, CDR2 FRNQAP. The trim removed 1 base at V and 6 bases at J, leaving 4 bases unmatched.

Notes on this clone: The gene names here belong to mouse. Sequencing ends 1 residue short of the CDR3 end; the germline J gene provides the rest. V is TRBV3 and J is TRBJ1-4; 8 nucleotides align to TRBD1. V was clipped by 1 base and J by 3 bases; unmatched bases: 4. The CDR3 loop spans 16 amino acids. Per the germline V gene, CDR1 is SNHLY and CDR2 is FYNGKV (reference sequence). The covered CDR3 bases are TGTGCCAGCAGCTTAGGGACAGGGAAGGCCAACGAAAGATTATTT. It encodes CASSLGTGKANERLF. The entire CDR3 sequence reads CASSLGTGKANERLFF.

Points on this clone: Genes and germline come from the mouse. The CDR3 extends 1 residue past the end of the read, so its final part is completed from the germline J gene. The rearrangement uses TRBV12-1 and TRBJ1-3, with TRBD1 matching over 11 bases. V shed 4 bases and J 4 bases; nucleotides not matched to a gene: 2. CDR3 length: 14 amino acids. CDR1 is SGHSN and CDR2 is HYEKVE in the germline V gene. The DNA read from the CDR3 is TGTGCCAGCTCCGGGGACAGGGGGGGAAATACGCTCTAT. Translation: CASSGDRGGNTLY. The full CDR3 reads CASSGDRGGNTLYF.

Turning to this clone: The genes are named according to mouse. With the read ending 1 residue before the CDR3 end, the germline J gene is used to fill in that end. The chain recombines TRBV20 with TRBJ2-3; 9 bases match TRBD2. V lost 3 bases to trimming and J lost 1 base; unmatched junction nucleotides: 5. Germline lookup yields CDR1 GFQATS and CDR2 STVNSAI. This CDR3 spans 15 amino acids. The CDR3 bases that were read are TGTGGTGCTAGCTGGGGGGGGCGTCGTGCAGAAACGCTGTAT. It is translated as CGASWGGRRAETLY. The whole CDR3 protein reads CGASWGGRRAETLYF. Drawing the rest from reference TRBV20 and TRBJ2-3, the complete variable domain is GALVYQYPRRTICKSGTSMRMECQAVGFQATSVAWYRQSPQKTFELIALSTVNSAIKYEQNFTQEKFPISHPNLSFSSMTVLNAYLEDRGLYLCGASWGGRRAETLYFGSGTRLTVL.

Comments on this clone: Gene names and germline match the mouse. The read stops 1 residue short of the end of the CDR3; the missing end is completed from the germline J gene. The chain carries TRBV31 and TRBJ1-5; D remains unclear. Per the germline V gene, CDR1 is GKSSPN and CDR2 is SITVG. V was trimmed by 2 bases and J by 7 bases, leaving 9 bases between them. The CDR3 contains 12 residues. The CDR3 sequence: CAWSLQTQAPLF. Incomplete CDR3 DNA: TGTGCCTGGAGTTTGCAGACTCAGGCTCCGCTT.

This clone has only a few counts. Gene names and germline match the mouse. The read terminates 1 residue before the CDR3 end, so the remaining end is supplied by the germline J gene. This sequence joins TRBV4 and TRBJ2-7; 11 positions agree with TRBD2. The CDR3 sequence is 14 residues long. V lost 5 bases and J lost 4; bases outside the gene matches: 4. In germline, CDR1 is LGHDT, CDR2 YNNKQL (reference sequence). Here the CDR3 reads CASSTGTGGYEQYF. The CDR3 bases that were read are TGTGCCAGCAGCACCGGGACTGGGGGTTATGAACAGTAC.

In regard to this clone: Mouse gene names and germline throughout. The read terminates 1 residue ahead of where the CDR3 ends, so the germline J gene completes it. The chain links TRBV23 to TRBJ2-7; no DNA check was done on the table's D call, TRBD2. The CDR3 length is 14 residues. In germline, CDR1 is KGHTA, CDR2 FQNQQP. The covered CDR3 bases are TGCTCCAGCAGTCCGGGACTGGGGGGGCGTGAACAGTAC. Translating it yields CSSSPGLGGREQY. The full CDR3 is CSSSPGLGGREQYF.

About this clone itself: Gene names and germline match the mouse. The read comes to an end 1 residue before the CDR3 does, leaving the germline J gene to fill in the end. The chain links TRBV12-1 to TRBJ2-7, with 9 bases matching TRBD2. The V and J ends lost 4 bases and 7 bases, in that order; junction bases with no gene match: 7. The CDR3 spans 13 residues. The germline gives CDR1 SGHSN, CDR2 HYEKVE. The CDR3 reads CASSRDWVGEQYF. The part of the CDR3 DNA that was read is TGTGCCAGCTCCCGGGACTGGGTTGGAGAACAGTAC.

This clone was observed a few times. The gene names here belong to mouse. The read ends 1 residue early relative to the CDR3; the germline J gene fills the gap. J is TRBJ1-1 and V is TRBV12-2; weak D call: TRBD1 (5 bases). Between the trimmed V and J ends, which lost 3 bases and 0 bases, there was a span of 7 bases. This CDR3 is built from 13 residues. In germline, CDR1 is SGHLS, CDR2 HYDKME. The part of the CDR3 DNA that was read is TGTGCCAGCTCTGGGGGTGCAAACACAGAAGTCTTC. This encodes CASSGGANTEVF. The complete CDR3 protein is CASSGGANTEVFF.

As concerns this clone: Gene names and germline refer to mouse. The read ends 1 residue before the CDR3 terminus; that terminus is restored from the germline J gene. The chain couples TRBV26 to TRBJ2-7, with 9 bases aligning to TRBD2. The CDR3 consists of 14 residues. Trimming at V came to 0 bases and at J to 6 bases, leaving 3 bases not matched to a gene. CDR1 is KGHPV, CDR2 FQNQEV, per germline (reference sequence). CDR3 bases read: TGTGCCAGCAGTCTGTCTGGGGGGGCGCTTGAACAGTAC. It encodes CASSLSGGALEQY. The whole CDR3 reads CASSLSGGALEQYF.

Points on this clone: Gene names and germline match the mouse. The read terminates 1 residue before the CDR3 end, so the remaining end is supplied by the germline J gene. The chain combines TRBV15 with TRBJ1-6; D is perhaps TRBD1 (5 bases). TRBJ1-6 is recorded as an ORF, its role being uncertain. Germline V gene data show CDR1 as SGHND and CDR2 as FRSKSL. The CDR3 runs 13 residues. The V and J ends lost 3 bases and 6 bases respectively, with 6 bases between them. The CDR3 is CASSLGGNSPLYF. The part of the CDR3 DNA that was read is TGTGCCAGCAGTTTGGGGGGTAATTCGCCCCTCTAC.

A remark on this clone: Gene names are mouse gene names. The sequenced fragment ends 1 residue before the CDR3 boundary, so the rest is inferred from the germline J gene. This rearrangement joins TRBV26 to TRBJ2-3; 7 nucleotides match TRBD1. The germline CDR1 and CDR2 sequences are KGHPV and FQNQEV (reference sequence). The CDR3 runs 14 residues. V lost 2 bases and J lost 5; bases outside the gene matches: 4. CDR3 loop: CASSLNNRGETLYF. The CDR3 DNA, read in part, is TGTGCCAGCAGTCTGAACAACAGGGGAGAAACGCTGTAT.

This clone was seen a few times. Each gene name is a mouse one. The read terminates 1 residue ahead of where the CDR3 ends, so the germline J gene completes it. The chain couples TRBV26 to TRBJ1-3; D is unresolved. Germline V gene lookup returns CDR1 KGHPV and CDR2 FQNQEV (reference sequence). V was pared by 2 bases and J by 0 bases, with 11 bases between. The CDR3 runs to 16 residues. Partial CDR3 DNA: TGTGCCAGCAGTCTGAGGCAGCCGAATTCTGGAAATACGCTCTAT. Amino acid sequence: CASSLRQPNSGNTLY. The entire CDR3 protein reads CASSLRQPNSGNTLYF.

As concerns this clone: Genes here carry mouse names. The read finishes 1 residue shy of the CDR3 end, and the germline J gene is used to complete it. This chain connects TRBV3 to TRBJ1-4; D unclear. Germline-derived CDR1 and CDR2 are SNHLY and FYNGKV (reference sequence). This CDR3 spans 14 amino acids. V lost 6 bases, J lost 0 bases, and 8 bases lay in between. CDR3 protein: CASRQGFSNERLFF. CDR3 DNA, as far as it was read: TGTGCCAGCAGACAAGGCTTTTCCAACGAAAGATTATTT.